A single sample is the source of the 28 T cell receptor beta chains below, sequenced in a study of T cells after yellow fever vaccination. TCRdb called the 5' RACE reads again in MiXCR, with one record for every CDR3 protein. The sample comprises about 430,000 distinct CDR3 sequences, around 20% of which are singletons, and roughly 19% rests with the top ten. Sequenced here: PBMCs, sampled before the yellow fever booster vaccination. The receptors were sampled from a man aged 18 to 29 who received the YFV17D yellow fever vaccine.

This clonotype was seen more than once but under ten times. CDR3 sequence reads: CSARGSLNTEAFF. The CDR3 DNA reads as TGCAGTGCTAGGGGCAGCCTGAACACTGAAGCTTTCTTT. This chain connects TRBV20-1 to TRBJ1-1, with D hard to call. Trimming stripped 3 bases from V and 0 bases from J, with 8 bases between. The CDR3 is 13 amino acids. Germline lookup yields CDR1 DFQATT and CDR2 SNEGSKA (reference sequence).

This chain uses TRBV20-1 with TRBJ2-1; the match to TRBD1 covers 9 bases. Trimming cost V 6 bases and J 3 bases; bases outside gene matches: 6. Germline CDR1 DFQATT, CDR2 SNEGSKA (reference sequence). The CDR3 has 14 amino acids. CDR3 coding DNA: TGCAGTGCCCTTTGGGACAGGGACTACAATGAGCAGTTCTTC. Translation gives CSALWDRDYNEQFF.

In this sample, this clonotype turned up many times. The V call is TRBV20-1, the J call TRBJ2-3; no reliable D call. The V and J ends lost 6 bases and 2 bases respectively, with 18 bases between them. CDR1 is DFQATT, CDR2 SNEGSKA, per germline (reference sequence). The CDR3 is 15 residues long. The DNA of the CDR3 is TGCAGTGCCCCCACCCCCTCGGGTTCCACAGATACGCAGTATTTT. Translation: CSAPTPSGSTDTQYF.

This clonotype was picked up a small number of times. V and J are TRBV5-5 and TRBJ2-5, with D unresolved. V was shortened by 4 bases and J by 4 bases, with 8 bases between the two germline ends. The CDR3 has 12 residues. Germline V gene lookup returns CDR1 SGHKS and CDR2 YYEKEE (reference sequence). The CDR3 spells CASSPRRETQYF. CDR3 coding DNA: TGTGCCAGCAGCCCGAGGAGAGAGACCCAGTACTTC. The full variable domain, completed using reference TRBV5-5 and TRBJ2-5, is DAGVTQSPTHLIKTRGQQVTLRCSPISGHKSVSWYQQVLGQGPQFIFQYYEKEERGRGNFPDRFSARQFPNYSSELNVNALLLGDSALYLCASSPRRETQYFGPGTRLLVL.

The chain is built from TRBV12-3 or TRBV12-4 and TRBJ2-7; 7 positions match TRBD1. The CDR3 contains 15 residues. V gave up 3 bases and J gave up 1 base; unmatched junction bases: 6. CDR3 region: CASSLNRGVSYEQYF. The CDR3 coding sequence is TGTGCCAGCAGTTTGAACAGGGGAGTTTCCTACGAGCAGTACTTC.

This clonotype showed up just a few times. J is TRBJ2-1 and V is TRBV5-1; D possibly corresponds to TRBD2 (6 bases). This CDR3 is 16 amino acids long. Trimming cost V 3 bases and J 1 base, with 14 bases left between them. Germline V CDR1 and CDR2: SGHRS, YFSETQ. CDR3 protein: CASSSSTSGSYNEQFF. The CDR3 DNA reads TGCGCCAGCAGCTCCTCGACTAGTGGGTCCTACAATGAGCAGTTCTTC.

This clonotype was seen a handful of times. The rearrangement joins TRBV5-1 to TRBJ1-2; TRBD1 matches 7 bases. The CDR3 contains 13 residues. The trim removed 4 bases at V and 6 bases at J, leaving 6 bases unmatched. The germline gives CDR1 SGHRS, CDR2 YFSETQ. The chain's CDR3 is CASSHDRADGYTF. The CDR3 DNA follows: TGCGCCAGCAGCCATGACAGGGCGGATGGCTACACCTTC.

The J gene is TRBJ1-2, the V gene TRBV20-1; D unresolved. This CDR3 is 12 amino acids long. CDR1 is DFQATT, CDR2 SNEGSKA, per germline (reference sequence). V lost 6 bases and J lost 2, with 10 bases in between. The CDR3 protein is CSAVRRNYGYTF. The DNA for the CDR3 is TGCAGTGCGGTTAGACGGAACTATGGCTACACCTTC.

This chain joins TRBV7-6 and TRBJ2-7; D perhaps matches TRBD1 (6 bases). Germline V gene sequence: CDR1 SGHVS, CDR2 FNYEAQ. The CDR3 is 14 residues long. Trimming took 5 bases from V and 0 from J, leaving 11 bases between them. CDR3 in amino acids: CASSQEGGSYEQYF. The CDR3 nucleotides are TGTGCCAGCAGCCAAGAAGGGGGCTCCTACGAGCAGTACTTC. Full variable domain (missing parts from reference TRBV7-6 and TRBJ2-7): GAGVSQSPRYKVTKRGQDVALRCDPISGHVSLYWYRQALGQGPEFLTYFNYEAQQDKSGLPNDRFSAERPEGSISTLTIQRTEQRDSAMYRCASSQEGGSYEQYFGPGTRLTVT.

This clonotype was seen a handful of times. This chain uses TRBV4-2 with TRBJ2-7, with TRBD2 matching 8 bases. The CDR3 spans 17 residues. The junction had 8 bases not matched to a gene; V was cut back by 0 bases and J by 1 base. The germline CDR1 and CDR2 sequences are LGHNA and YNFKEQ. CDR3 sequence (DNA): TGTGCCAGCAGCCAAGACGCAGCGGGGGAAGGGTCCTACGAGCAGTACTTC. Amino acids: CASSQDAAGEGSYEQYF.

The chain employs TRBV7-2 and TRBJ1-6; D is uncertain. The CDR3 is made up of 16 amino acids. Germline values: CDR1 SGHTA, CDR2 FQGNSA. Between the trimmed V and J ends, which lost 5 bases and 0 bases, there was a span of 11 bases. CDR3 protein: CASSRVLDSYNSPLHF. The CDR3 bases are TGTGCCAGCAGCCGCGTATTGGACTCCTATAATTCACCCCTCCACTTT.

V and J are TRBV4-3 and TRBJ1-1; 7 positions agree with TRBD1. After removal of 1 base from V and 4 bases from J, the junction contained 6 bases not matched to a gene. The CDR3 covers 15 residues. Germline CDR1 and CDR2: LGHNA and YSLEER. CDR3 residues: CASSQAGGRATEAFF. In DNA, the CDR3 is TGCGCCAGCAGCCAAGCAGGGGGTCGGGCCACTGAAGCTTTCTTT.

The V and J genes are TRBV11-2 and TRBJ1-1; D might be TRBD1 (6 bases). V was clipped by 5 bases and J by 5 bases, with 18 bases between them. Germline loops: CDR1 SGHAT, CDR2 FQNNGV. This CDR3 contains 15 residues. CDR3 residues: CASSSLRGQGTEAFF. CDR3 coding DNA: TGTGCCAGCAGCAGCCTTCGGGGGCAAGGTACTGAAGCTTTCTTT.

This clonotype has a handful of counts. The chain couples TRBV20-1 to TRBJ2-2; TRBD1 might be the D (6 bases). This CDR3 has 13 amino acids. The V and J ends lost 4 bases and 8 bases respectively, with 14 bases between them. Germline V gives CDR1 DFQATT, CDR2 SNEGSKA (reference sequence). The CDR3 bases are TGCAGTGCTACAACAGGGATTCCTGGGGAGCTGTTTTTT. This gives the protein CSATTGIPGELFF.

The chain employs TRBV2 and TRBJ2-3; D might be TRBD2 (5 bases). With 10 bases removed from V and 0 bases from J, the gap between germline ends came to 11 bases. The CDR3 is 13 amino acids. CDR1 and CDR2 (germline): SNHLY, FYNNEI. Here the CDR3 DNA reads TGTGCCACCACCCGGGGTAGCACAGATACGCAGTATTTT. The encoded protein is CATTRGSTDTQYF.

V is TRBV24-1 and J is TRBJ1-5; TRBD1 aligns across 9 bases. CDR3 size: 13 residues. Germline lookup yields CDR1 KGHDR and CDR2 SFDVKD. V trimming: 10 bases; J trimming: 1 base; junction bases outside the gene matches: 1. In nucleotides, the CDR3 is TGTGCCACAGGACAGGGGAGCAATCAGCCCCAGCATTTT. This encodes CATGQGSNQPQHF.

This clonotype was observed a handful of times. This rearrangement joins TRBV6-2 or TRBV6-3 to TRBJ1-1; D is possibly TRBD1 (5 bases). Trimming stripped 1 base from V and 5 bases from J, with 5 bases between. Germline values: CDR1 MNHEY, CDR2 SVGEGT. The CDR3 totals 12 residues. CDR3 in DNA: TGTGCCAGCAGTTACTGGGGGACTGAAGCTTTCTTT. Its translation is CASSYWGTEAFF.

The chain joins TRBV6-5 to TRBJ1-5; no definite D call. Germline CDR1 reads MNHEY; CDR2 reads SVGAGI. This CDR3 is 13 amino acids long. V gave up 3 bases and J gave up 3 bases, with 6 bases separating them. For the CDR3, the DNA is TGTGCCAGCAGTTATGGTCCCAATCAGCCCCAGCATTTT. This encodes CASSYGPNQPQHF.

The chain is built from TRBV28 and TRBJ2-7; 14 bases map to TRBD2. The junction had 1 base not matched to a gene; V was cut back by 4 bases and J by 2 bases. The CDR3 contains 15 residues. The V gene's germline CDR1 is MDHEN and CDR2 SYDVKM. The CDR3 region has the DNA TGTGCCAGCAGTTGGACTAGCGGGGGGACCTACGAGCAGTACGTC. This translates into CASSWTSGGTYEQYV.

This clonotype occurred a few times. This chain links TRBV12-3 or TRBV12-4 with TRBJ1-2; 10 positions agree with TRBD1. The V and J ends lost 5 bases and 3 bases, in that order; junction bases with no gene match: 6. The CDR3 loop spans 15 amino acids. CDR3 in amino acids: CASSEGDRGDYGYTF. DNA of the CDR3: TGTGCCAGCAGTGAGGGGGACAGGGGAGACTATGGCTACACCTTC.

A few counts support this clonotype. The gene calls are TRBV29-1 and TRBJ2-7, with a possible D match to TRBD2 (5 bases). V lost 4 bases and J 2 bases, leaving 15 bases between the germline ends. Germline loops: CDR1 SQVTM, CDR2 ANQGSEA. The CDR3 spans 14 residues. The CDR3 bases are TGCAGCGTTGGGTTGCCGGGGTCTACCTACGAGCAGTACTTC. Translation: CSVGLPGSTYEQYF.

V usage is TRBV9 and J usage is TRBJ2-7; D ambiguous. Per germline, CDR1 SGDLS and CDR2 YYNGEE. This CDR3 contains 15 residues. Trimming shortened V by 4 bases and J by 3 bases, and 17 bases separated the two germline ends. Written as DNA, the CDR3 is TGTGCCAGCAGCAAAGGTGTGGGTGAGCTCTACGAGCAGTACTTC. Amino acids: CASSKGVGELYEQYF. Complete variable domain (other parts from reference TRBV9 and TRBJ2-7): DSGVTQTPKHLITATGQRVTLRCSPRSGDLSVYWYQQSLDQGLQFLIQYYNGEERAKGNILERFSAQQFPDLHSELNLSSLELGDSALYFCASSKGVGELYEQYFGPGTRLTVT.

The chain uses TRBV12-3 or TRBV12-4 and TRBJ2-2, with TRBD1 identical over 7 bases. The CDR3 has 14 amino acids. V trimming: 5 bases; J trimming: 10 bases; junction bases outside the gene matches: 10. The DNA for the CDR3 is TGTGCCAGCAGTCCACCGGGACAGTCCAAGGAGCTGTTTTTT. This translates into CASSPPGQSKELFF.

This clonotype was detected only a few times. J is TRBJ2-3 and V is TRBV5-1; 8 bases agree with TRBD1. Per germline, CDR1 SGHRS and CDR2 YFSETQ. The CDR3 contains 16 residues. Trimming at V came to 4 bases and at J to 4 bases, leaving 11 bases not matched to a gene. This CDR3 reads CASSKPGQVVADTQYF. The CDR3 nucleotides are TGCGCCAGCAGCAAACCGGGACAGGTTGTAGCAGATACGCAGTATTTT.

V gene TRBV5-4 combines with J gene TRBJ2-3; 7 positions agree with TRBD2. CDR3 length: 15 amino acids. CDR1 and CDR2 (germline): SGHNT, YYREEE (reference sequence). V lost 3 bases and J lost 4; bases outside the gene matches: 8. CDR3 nucleotides: TGTGCCAGCAGCTCGCGACTAGCAGAGTCAGATACGCAGTATTTT. This sequence encodes CASSSRLAESDTQYF.

This clonotype was seen a handful of times. The rearrangement links TRBV7-9 to TRBJ1-1; 11 bases align to TRBD1. This CDR3 comprises 15 residues. The V segment lost 5 bases and the J segment 4 bases; nucleotides outside the gene matches: 6. CDR1 SEHNR and CDR2 FQNEAQ come from the germline V gene (reference sequence). CDR3 protein: CASSLGQGVGTEAFF. DNA of the CDR3: TGTGCCAGCAGCCTGGGACAGGGGGTCGGCACTGAAGCTTTCTTT.

This rearrangement joins TRBV6-2 or TRBV6-3 to TRBJ2-7; TRBD1 matches at 10 bases. The CDR3 loop spans 15 amino acids. Per the germline V gene, CDR1 is MNHEY and CDR2 is SVGEGT. Trimming removed 5 bases from V and 5 bases from J; junction bases left unmatched: 9. Here the CDR3 reads CASSTPGQGFDEQYF. CDR3 nucleotides: TGTGCCAGCAGTACGCCGGGACAGGGGTTCGACGAGCAGTACTTC.

This clonotype has more than one count but fewer than ten. The chain employs TRBV5-1 and TRBJ1-4, with TRBD1 as a possible D gene (5 bases). In germline, CDR1 is SGHRS, CDR2 YFSETQ. This CDR3 has 14 amino acids. Trimming removed 0 bases from V and 5 bases from J, with 8 bases in between. The CDR3 DNA reads as TGCGCCAGCAGCTTGGACAGGAGGAATGAAAAACTGTTTTTT. Encoded protein: CASSLDRRNEKLFF.